Listed below are T cell receptor beta chains from one sample, sequenced in a study of immune characterization of retroperitoneal liposarcoma. TCRdb ran MiXCR on the PCR reads and lists one entry per CDR3 protein. In the table there are over 6,000 distinct CDR3 sequences, more than 25% of which are singletons. The sample was blood. The receptors shown here come from a male donor with retroperitoneal liposarcoma. CDR3s include the opening cysteine and the closing phenylalanine or tryptophan. The D gene is left open where the match is weak. For some rows the clone size is stated as once, few or many, or as a class when expanded; others skip it.

clone size: medium-sized
V gene: TRBV6-1
D gene: .
J gene: TRBJ1-1
CDR3 protein: CASSFYPGRGLEAFF
CDR3 DNA: TGTGCCAGCAGTTTTTACCCCGGCAGGGGACTTGAAGCTTTCTTT

clone size: .
V gene: TRBV7-2
D gene: .
J gene: TRBJ2-3
CDR3 protein: CASSRAVSTDTQYF
CDR3 DNA: TGTGCCAGCAGTCGGGCGGTAAGCACAGATACGCAGTATTTT

clone size: many
V gene: TRBV6-1
D gene: .
J gene: TRBJ1-5
CDR3 protein: CASSEPSGISNQPQHF
CDR3 DNA: TGTGCCAGCAGTGAACCCTCAGGGATTAGCAATCAGCCCCAGCATTTT

clone size: many
V gene: TRBV6-6
D gene: .
J gene: TRBJ2-5
CDR3 protein: CASSYSILAAQGETQYF
CDR3 DNA: TGTGCCAGCAGTTACTCGATACTAGCCGCACAGGGGGAGACCCAGTACTTC

clone size: .
V gene: TRBV4-1
D gene: TRBD1
J gene: TRBJ2-7
CDR3 protein: CASSQAWDSSYEQYF
CDR3 DNA: TGCGCCAGCAGCCAAGCTTGGGACAGTTCCTACGAGCAGTACTTC

clone size: many
V gene: TRBV12-3/TRBV12-4
D gene: TRBD1
J gene: TRBJ2-2
CDR3 protein: CASSSPGTENTGELFF
CDR3 DNA: TGTGCCAGCAGTTCCCCGGGGACAGAGAACACCGGGGAGCTGTTTTTT

clone size: .
V gene: TRBV6-1
D gene: TRBD2
J gene: TRBJ2-1
CDR3 protein: CASSAGTSGLPDNEQFF
CDR3 DNA: TGTGCCAGCAGTGCCGGGACTAGCGGCCTCCCAGACAATGAGCAGTTCTTC

clone size: .
V gene: TRBV6-4
D gene: .
J gene: TRBJ1-4
CDR3 protein: CASSDSGAPNEKLFF
CDR3 DNA: TGTGCCAGCAGTGACTCGGGGGCGCCTAATGAAAAACTGTTTTTT

clone size: few
V gene: TRBV7-6
D gene: .
J gene: TRBJ2-3
CDR3 protein: CASSSVRGPSTDTQYF
CDR3 DNA: TGTGCCAGCAGCTCCGTGCGGGGCCCGAGCACAGATACGCAGTATTTT

clone size: .
V gene: TRBV25-1
D gene: .
J gene: TRBJ2-3
CDR3 protein: CASSERTSTDTQYF
CDR3 DNA: TGTGCCAGCAGTGAGAGGACCAGCACAGATACGCAGTATTTT

clone size: few
V gene: TRBV6-1
D gene: .
J gene: TRBJ1-2
CDR3 protein: CASSSTGGYTF
CDR3 DNA: TGTGCCAGCAGTTCAACAGGAGGCTACACCTTC

clone size: .
V gene: TRBV6-2/TRBV6-3
D gene: .
J gene: TRBJ1-6
CDR3 protein: CASTRSYNSPLHF
CDR3 DNA: TGTGCCAGCACCCGCTCCTATAATTCACCCCTCCACTTT

clone size: few
V gene: TRBV9
D gene: TRBD1
J gene: TRBJ2-1
CDR3 protein: CASSKGTGAYNEQFF
CDR3 DNA: TGTGCCAGCAGCAAAGGGACAGGGGCCTACAATGAGCAGTTCTTC

clone size: many
V gene: TRBV6-2/TRBV6-3
D gene: .
J gene: TRBJ2-3
CDR3 protein: CASSYSYRSTDTQYF
CDR3 DNA: TGTGCCAGCAGTTACTCGTACAGAAGCACAGATACGCAGTATTTT

clone size: many
V gene: TRBV6-1
D gene: .
J gene: TRBJ1-1
CDR3 protein: CASSPTTRTTEAFF
CDR3 DNA: TGTGCCAGCAGTCCAACGACAAGGACCACTGAAGCTTTCTTT

clone size: .
V gene: TRBV7-2
D gene: .
J gene: TRBJ2-7
CDR3 protein: CASSLRGGNHHEQYF
CDR3 DNA: TGTGCCAGCAGTCTCAGAGGAGGGAATCATCACGAGCAGTACTTC

clone size: many
V gene: TRBV3-1
D gene: TRBD1
J gene: TRBJ2-7
CDR3 protein: CASSQGTGNEQYF
CDR3 DNA: TGTGCCAGCAGCCAAGGGACAGGTAACGAGCAGTACTTC

clone size: .
V gene: TRBV6-5
D gene: TRBD1
J gene: TRBJ2-5
CDR3 protein: CASSYGQAEYETQYF
CDR3 DNA: TGTGCCAGCAGTTACGGACAGGCAGAATATGAGACCCAGTACTTC

clone size: .
V gene: TRBV6-1
D gene: .
J gene: TRBJ1-1
CDR3 protein: CASNVVSNTEAFF
CDR3 DNA: TGTGCCAGCAACGTCGTTTCAAACACTGAAGCTTTCTTT

clone size: many
V gene: TRBV11-3
D gene: TRBD1
J gene: TRBJ2-7
CDR3 protein: CASSLQGADYEQYF
CDR3 DNA: TGTGCCAGCAGCCTCCAGGGGGCCGACTACGAGCAGTACTTC

clone size: medium-sized
V gene: TRBV12-3/TRBV12-4
D gene: .
J gene: TRBJ2-1
CDR3 protein: CASSRTGTHRGNEQFF
CDR3 DNA: TGTGCCAGCAGCCGAACCGGGACTCATAGAGGTAATGAGCAGTTCTTC

clone size: .
V gene: TRBV7-3
D gene: TRBD1
J gene: TRBJ2-2
CDR3 protein: CASSPTGTEKAGELFF
CDR3 DNA: TGTGCCAGCAGCCCGACAGGGACCGAAAAAGCCGGGGAGCTGTTTTTT

clone size: few
V gene: TRBV6-1
D gene: TRBD2
J gene: TRBJ2-2
CDR3 protein: CASNNPAYSGRANTGELFF
CDR3 DNA: TGTGCCAGCAATAATCCAGCCTATAGCGGGAGGGCGAACACCGGGGAGCTGTTTTTT

clone size: many
V gene: TRBV6-1
D gene: .
J gene: TRBJ1-1
CDR3 protein: CASREGVNTEAFF
CDR3 DNA: TGTGCCAGCAGAGAGGGGGTGAACACTGAAGCTTTCTTT